Below are 9 T cell receptor beta chains sequenced from a single sample in a study of cytomegalovirus exposure and HLA in healthy donors. The PCR made use of 60 Vbeta and 13 Jbeta primers. Clones were sequenced by immunoSEQ multiplex PCR, and TCRdb holds only the in-frame ones, with some missing. The repertoire includes 120,000 or so clones, approximately 15% of them detected once, and 1.9% sits in the top ten. Sequencing input: PBMCs. These receptors were taken from a woman in her late teens or twenties in good health and CMV-seronegative.

This clone was seen a handful of times. This chain uses TRBV4-1 with TRBJ2-7; TRBD2 is a possible D gene (5 bases). This CDR3 is 15 amino acids long. Trimming left V 1 base short and J 2 bases short, with 12 bases between. In germline, CDR1 is MGHRA, CDR2 YSYEKL. CDR3 coding DNA: TGCGCCAGCAGCCAAGGGCTAGAGGGTACCTACGAGCAGTACTTC. Protein: CASSQGLEGTYEQYF.

As DNA, the CDR3 is TGTGCCAGCAGCTCCCGAGTGACAGGGGGTGCGGGCAATGAGCAGTTCTTC. Encoded protein: CASSSRVTGGAGNEQFF. V gene TRBV7-6 combines with J gene TRBJ2-1; 9 nucleotides align to TRBD1. There are 17 residues in the CDR3. Germline V lookup: CDR1 SGHVS, CDR2 FNYEAQ. With V trimmed by 4 bases and J by 6 bases, 13 bases remained unmatched.

This clone has more than one count but fewer than ten. Different DNA sequences within this sample yield the same CDR3. The CDR3 DNA reads as TGTGCCAGCAGCCCCAGGACGGGGGATAGCAATCAGCCCCAGCATTTT. Amino acids: CASSPRTGDSNQPQHF. The chain links TRBV7-2 to TRBJ1-5; TRBD1 is a possible D gene (5 bases). Between the trimmed V and J ends, which lost 5 bases and 0 bases, there was a span of 14 bases. CDR1 and CDR2 from the germline V gene are SGHTA and FQGNSA. There are 16 residues in the CDR3.

The J gene is TRBJ2-6, the V gene TRBV19, with a possible D match to TRBD1 (5 bases). There are 16 residues in the CDR3. Germline assignment: CDR1 LNHDA and CDR2 SQIVND (reference sequence). Trimming shortened V by 5 bases and J by 0 bases, and 11 bases separated the two germline ends. In nucleotides, the CDR3 is TGTGCCAGTAGTCTAAGACAGAGCTCTGGGGCCAACGTCCTGACTTTC. Its translation: CASSLRQSSGANVLTF.

This chain links TRBV9 with TRBJ1-6, with TRBD1 as a possible D gene (6 bases). From germline, CDR1 is SGDLS and CDR2 YYNGEE. The V gene lost 3 bases and the J gene lost 5 bases, with 15 bases spanning the gap. CDR3 size: 16 residues. The CDR3 DNA reads as TGTGCCAGCAGCGGACTACAGGGCCGAGATAATTCACCCCTCCACTTT. It yields the protein CASSGLQGRDNSPLHF.

This clone has just a few counts. J is TRBJ2-5 and V is TRBV19; the D is unclear. This CDR3 spans 14 amino acids. Deletions cut 3 bases from V and 1 base from J, with 9 bases between. Germline CDR1 is LNHDA and CDR2 is SQIVND (reference sequence). The CDR3 DNA follows: TGTGCCAGTAGTATTGGCAGGCTCCAAGAGACCCAGTACTTC. Its translation: CASSIGRLQETQYF.

The chain employs TRBV4-3 and TRBJ2-6; 7 nucleotides agree with TRBD1. CDR3 length: 16 amino acids. Germline assignment: CDR1 LGHNA and CDR2 YSLEER. V gave up 0 bases and J gave up 4 bases; unmatched junction bases: 3. The CDR3 DNA is TGCGCCAGCAGCCAAGACCCGGGACAGGGGGCCAACGTCCTGACTTTC. Translating it yields CASSQDPGQGANVLTF.

The chain employs TRBV30 and TRBJ1-1; no clear D. Trimming left V 5 bases short and J 5 bases short, with 6 bases between. CDR3 size: 10 residues. The V gene's germline CDR1 is GTSNPN and CDR2 SVGIG (reference sequence). CDR3 DNA: TGTGCCTGGTCGGGGACTGAAGCTTTCTTT. Protein product: CAWSGTEAFF. Full variable domain (rest looked up from reference TRBV30 and TRBJ1-1): SQTIHQWPATLVQPVGSPLSLECTVEGTSNPNLYWYRQAAGRGLQLLFYSVGIGQISSEVPQNLSASRPQDRQFILSSKKLLLSDSGFYLCAWSGTEAFFGQGTRLTVV.

This clone occurred a few times. The chain joins TRBV9 to TRBJ1-1; 10 nucleotides match TRBD1. This CDR3 contains 16 residues. The ends lost 1 base at V and 1 base at J; junction bases unmatched: 4. CDR1 and CDR2 (germline): SGDLS, YYNGEE. Here the CDR3 reads CASSVLTGGTNTEAFF. CDR3 nucleotide sequence: TGTGCCAGCAGCGTATTGACAGGGGGCACGAACACTGAAGCTTTCTTT.